This T cell receptor (beta chain) was retrieved from a study of cytomegalovirus exposure and HLA in healthy donors. Across the whole study: A previous analysis identified around 120 million unique TCR beta sequences derived from 180 million or so T cells. Study-wide findings and caveats: Cytomegalovirus status was reportedly diagnosed by the classifier with high sensitivity and specificity. Associated with cytomegalovirus, according to the listing, were 150 to 200 TCR beta chains.

With 60 Vbeta and 13 Jbeta primers, the PCR was carried out. Sequencing was performed with immunoSEQ multiplex PCR; in TCRdb, only in-frame clones are kept and a portion is missing. The data hold about 110,000 clones, with roughly four fifths observed a single time. Concerning this clone: Antigen specificity is unknown. This CDR3 is also generated by other DNA sequences in the sample.

V was pared by 4 bases and J by 7 bases, with 9 bases between. From germline, CDR1 is SGDLS and CDR2 YYNGEE. The CDR3 extends over 12 amino acids. The sequencing input was PBMCs. This clonotype was obtained from a male donor in good health and CMV-seropositive. The chain combines TRBV9 with TRBJ1-5, with a tentative D call TRBD1 (5 bases). The CDR3 sequence is CASSQGGQPQHF. The CDR3 DNA sequence: TGTGCCAGCAGCCAGGGCGGACAGCCCCAGCATTTT.